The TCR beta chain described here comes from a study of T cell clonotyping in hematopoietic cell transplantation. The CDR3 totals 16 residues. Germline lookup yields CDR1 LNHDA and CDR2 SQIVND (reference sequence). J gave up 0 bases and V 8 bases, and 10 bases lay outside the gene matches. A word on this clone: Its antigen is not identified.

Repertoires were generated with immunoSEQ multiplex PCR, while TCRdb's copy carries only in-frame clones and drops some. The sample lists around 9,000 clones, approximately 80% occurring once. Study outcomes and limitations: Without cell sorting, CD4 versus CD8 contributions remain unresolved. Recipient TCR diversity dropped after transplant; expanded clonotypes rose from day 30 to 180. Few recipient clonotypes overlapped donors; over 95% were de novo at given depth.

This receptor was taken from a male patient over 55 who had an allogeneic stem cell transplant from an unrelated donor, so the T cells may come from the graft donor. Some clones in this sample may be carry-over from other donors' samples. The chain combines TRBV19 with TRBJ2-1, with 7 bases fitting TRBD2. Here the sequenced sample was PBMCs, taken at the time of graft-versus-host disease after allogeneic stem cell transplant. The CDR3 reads CASSNSPGGSYNEQFF. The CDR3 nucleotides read TGTGCCAGTTCCAACTCTCCGGGGGGCTCCTACAATGAGCAGTTCTTC.